Shown below are 14 T cell receptor beta chains from a single sample sequenced in a study of siplizumab effects on memory and regulatory T cells. TCRdb's copy holds only in-frame clones and misses some; the assay was immunoSEQ multiplex PCR. The profile covers around 100,000 clones, with about nine tenths appearing a single time and around 12% taken by the ten largest. Sequencing was done on a sample of non-Treg CD4+ T cells sorted from blood. Source of these receptors: a human donor in good health.

The gene calls are TRBV5-4 and TRBJ2-6, with 14 positions matching TRBD2. The CDR3 loop spans 20 amino acids. V trimming: 5 bases; J trimming: 0 bases; junction bases outside the gene matches: 10. The germline V gene encodes CDR1 SGHNT and CDR2 YYREEE (reference sequence). For the CDR3, the DNA is TGTGCCAGCAGATTGTGGACTAGCGGGAGGCCGAGCTCTGGGGCCAACGTCCTGACTTTC. Translated, it gives CASRLWTSGRPSSGANVLTF.

Remarks on this clone: Other DNA sequences within the sample encode an identical CDR3. This chain uses TRBV19 with TRBJ2-5; 9 bases agree with TRBD1. J gave up 2 bases and V 3 bases, and 1 base lay outside the gene matches. CDR3 length: 14 residues. The V gene's germline CDR1 is LNHDA and CDR2 SQIVND (reference sequence). The CDR3 region has the DNA TGTGCCAGTAGTATTGGGACAGGGCAAGAGACCCAGTACTTC. It encodes CASSIGTGQETQYF.

Note on this clone: This same CDR3 is encoded by further DNA sequences in the sample. The chain has TRBV7-2 and TRBJ2-7; D unclear. Looked up from germline, CDR1 is SGHTA and CDR2 is FQGNSA. The CDR3 has 12 residues. V was trimmed by 1 base and J by 4 bases, leaving 5 bases between them. The DNA for the CDR3 is TGTGCCAGCAGCTTAGTTGGTTACGAGCAGTACTTC. Residues: CASSLVGYEQYF.

Worth noting for this clone: This sample includes further DNA sequences coding for the same CDR3. The rearrangement links TRBV7-3 to TRBJ2-2; D remains ambiguous. The CDR3 has 15 residues. Germline V gives CDR1 SGHTA, CDR2 FQGTGA. Trimming took off 1 base at V and 0 bases at J, with 6 bases between the two ends. The CDR3 DNA reads as TGTGCCAGCAGCTTAAATAGTGCGAACACCGGGGAGCTGTTTTTT. It is translated as CASSLNSANTGELFF.

The chain carries TRBV6-1 and TRBJ1-2, with TRBD1 identical over 10 bases. There are 15 residues in the CDR3. Unmatched junction bases numbered 5, after V lost 1 base and J lost 6 bases. Germline values: CDR1 MNHNS, CDR2 SASEGT. CDR3 coding DNA: TGTGCCAGCAGTGAAGTGGGGGGACAGGGGAATGGCTACACCTTC. Encoded protein: CASSEVGGQGNGYTF.

In DNA form, the CDR3 reads TGTGCCAGCAGTGAGGCAGGGAGTTCCACTGAAGCTTTCTTT. It translates to CASSEAGSSTEAFF. J is TRBJ1-1 and V is TRBV6-1; tentatively, D is TRBD1 (5 bases). Trimming shortened V by 3 bases and J by 4 bases, and 12 bases separated the two germline ends. Per the germline V gene, CDR1 is MNHNS and CDR2 is SASEGT. This CDR3 region has 14 residues.

This chain links TRBV7-2 with TRBJ1-2; TRBD1 aligns across 7 bases. J was trimmed by 2 bases and V by 5 bases; bases with no gene match: 5. CDR3 length: 14 residues. The germline V gene has CDR1 SGHTA and CDR2 FQGNSA. CDR3 sequence reads: CASSTLTGNYGYTF. DNA of the CDR3: TGTGCCAGCAGCACACTGACAGGGAACTATGGCTACACCTTC.

The CDR3 loop reads CASSIAGQNTEAFF. For the CDR3, the DNA is TGTGCCAGCAGTATAGCCGGGCAGAACACTGAAGCTTTCTTT. This rearrangement joins TRBV28 to TRBJ1-1; D gene ambiguous. V was pared by 5 bases and J by 1 base, with 11 bases between. The CDR3 has 14 residues. The germline V gene encodes CDR1 MDHEN and CDR2 SYDVKM.

Only one count was recorded for this clone. The CDR3 loop is CASSWDRDTEAFF. The CDR3 region has the DNA TGCGCCAGCAGTTGGGACAGGGACACTGAAGCTTTCTTT. The chain is built from TRBV5-1 and TRBJ1-1, with 9 positions matching TRBD1. V gave up 5 bases and J gave up 3 bases; unmatched junction bases: 2. Germline V gene lookup returns CDR1 SGHRS and CDR2 YFSETQ. The length of the CDR3 is 13 residues.

This clone was seen only once. This chain joins TRBV18 and TRBJ2-3, with D unclear. The germline gives CDR1 KGHSH, CDR2 LQKENI. V was clipped by 5 bases and J by 6 bases, with 9 bases between them. This CDR3 spans 12 amino acids. As DNA, the CDR3 is TGTGCCAGCTCATCAAATGCGGATACGCAGTATTTT. This sequence encodes CASSSNADTQYF.

The V and J genes are TRBV28 and TRBJ1-2; possibly TRBD1 for D (5 bases). The CDR3 is made up of 12 amino acids. The V gene's germline CDR1 is MDHEN and CDR2 SYDVKM. With 9 bases removed from V and 13 bases from J, the gap between germline ends came to 21 bases. The CDR3 spells CASSGPGARSTF. CDR3 DNA: TGTGCCAGTTCGGGGCCAGGAGCCCGAAGCACCTTC.

This chain links TRBV6-1 with TRBJ1-2, with a tentative D call TRBD1 (6 bases). Germline assignment: CDR1 MNHNS and CDR2 SASEGT. The length of the CDR3 is 14 residues. V was pared by 8 bases and J by 7 bases, with 20 bases between. Here the CDR3 reads CASGGAGPATGYTF. The CDR3 coding sequence is TGTGCCAGCGGGGGGGCCGGCCCGGCGACTGGCTACACCTTC.

Turning to this clone: Its ends do not fully match the called genes, so a read error is possible. The rearrangement uses TRBV5-1 and TRBJ2-7, with 7 bases matching TRBD2. The CDR3 consists of 13 residues. Per germline, CDR1 SGHRS and CDR2 YFSETQ. CDR3 residues: CASSLPGGSEQYF. The DNA for the CDR3 is TGTGCCAGCAGTCTACCGGGCGGGAGTGAGCAGTACTTC.

The chain carries TRBV7-3 and TRBJ2-1, with unresolved D. This CDR3 comprises 13 residues. The germline gives CDR1 SGHTA, CDR2 FQGTGA. Deletions cut 4 bases from V and 6 bases from J, with 10 bases between. CDR3 sequence: CASSSYSGNEQFF. The CDR3 DNA follows: TGTGCCAGCAGCTCCTATAGTGGCAATGAGCAGTTCTTC.